A single sample gave rise to the 28 T cell receptor beta chains below, sequenced in a study of identical twins. From the 5' RACE reads, TCRdb called clonotypes with MiXCR, one entry per CDR3 protein. This repertoire shows under 350,000 distinct CDR3 sequences, roughly 9% found once; its top ten account for roughly 6.8%. The same sample was also used in a study of yellow fever vaccine responses in identical twins.

Sequencing input: CD8+ T cells sorted from blood. The receptors stem from a woman younger than 30 in good health.

Many counts were recorded for this clonotype. V and J are TRBV20-1 and TRBJ2-7; D may be TRBD1 (6 bases). Trimming removed 6 bases from V and 3 bases from J, with 15 bases in between. Germline CDR1 DFQATT, CDR2 SNEGSKA (reference sequence). This CDR3 region has 13 residues. In nucleotides, the CDR3 is TGCAGTGCCCTAGGGACAAACTTCTACGAGCAGTACTTC. This codes for CSALGTNFYEQYF.

This clonotype occurred a few times. This chain links TRBV2 with TRBJ2-5; D is undetermined. The V and J ends lost 11 bases and 5 bases respectively, with 15 bases between them. The CDR3 contains 12 residues. Germline CDR1 is SNHLY and CDR2 is FYNNEI. The CDR3 spells CADRTDSETQYF. CDR3 DNA: TGTGCCGACCGGACGGATTCGGAGACCCAGTACTTC.

In this sample, this clonotype turned up many times. DNA for the CDR3: TGTGCCAGCAGCCCCGGAGGCGGGGAGGGCACCGGGGAGCTGTTTTTT. It specifies CASSPGGGEGTGELFF. The rearrangement links TRBV12-3 or TRBV12-4 to TRBJ2-2; 7 bases are shared with TRBD2. Trimming at V came to 6 bases and at J to 4 bases, leaving 11 bases not matched to a gene. CDR3 length: 16 amino acids.

The V gene is TRBV5-6, the J gene TRBJ2-1; D unresolved. V was clipped by 0 bases and J by 0 bases, with 7 bases between them. The germline CDR1 and CDR2 sequences are SGHDT and YYEEEE. The CDR3 consists of 15 residues. The CDR3 DNA follows: TGTGCCAGCAGCTTGGCTCGGCTCTCCTACAATGAGCAGTTCTTC. It yields the protein CASSLARLSYNEQFF. The full variable domain, rest sourced from reference TRBV5-6 and TRBJ2-1, is DAGVTQSPTHLIKTRGQQVTLRCSPKSGHDTVSWYQQALGQGPQFIFQYYEEEERQRGNFPDRFSGHQFPNYSSELNVNALLLGDSALYLCASSLARLSYNEQFFGPGTRLTVL.

This sequence joins TRBV4-3 and TRBJ2-7, with D tentatively TRBD1 (6 bases). V was clipped by 4 bases and J by 5 bases, with 18 bases between them. The CDR3 consists of 15 residues. Germline lookup yields CDR1 LGHNA and CDR2 YSLEER. The DNA for the CDR3 is TGCGCCAGCAGCCTCCGACAGGAGAGGTACGACGAGCAGTACTTC. Its protein is CASSLRQERYDEQYF.

This clonotype has a handful of counts. V is TRBV5-6 and J is TRBJ2-1; 14 bases agree with TRBD2. V lost 6 bases, J lost 8 bases, and 10 bases stayed unmatched. The CDR3 totals 16 residues. Germline V gene sequence: CDR1 SGHDT, CDR2 YYEEEE. DNA of the CDR3: TGTGCCAGCACTCGGACTAGCGGGAGGCAATCCCATGAGCAGTTCTTC. Translating gives CASTRTSGRQSHEQFF.

This clonotype was seen many times. V usage is TRBV5-1 and J usage is TRBJ2-7; D is ambiguous. V lost 0 bases, J lost 7 bases, and 17 bases lay in between. The V gene's germline CDR1 is SGHRS and CDR2 YFSETQ. This CDR3 is built from 15 residues. The CDR3 DNA sequence: TGCGCCAGCAGCTTGGCGGAGACTGGATGGGAAGAGCAGTACTTC. Encoded protein: CASSLAETGWEEQYF.

The V gene is TRBV29-1, the J gene TRBJ2-1; possible D gene TRBD2, 5 bases. Germline V gene data show CDR1 as SQVTM and CDR2 as ANQGSEA. Trimming stripped 7 bases from V and 1 base from J, with 11 bases between. This CDR3 contains 13 residues. Here the CDR3 reads CSAGGESYNEQFF. In DNA form, the CDR3 reads TGCAGCGCCGGTGGGGAGTCCTACAATGAGCAGTTCTTC.

This clonotype was detected a few times. The J gene is TRBJ1-1, the V gene TRBV5-1, with D tentatively TRBD1 (5 bases). Per the germline V gene, CDR1 is SGHRS and CDR2 is YFSETQ. There are 15 residues in the CDR3. Trimming took off 1 base at V and 4 bases at J, with 14 bases between the two ends. CDR3 amino acids: CASSLPWGGSTEAFF. CDR3 nucleotides: TGCGCCAGCAGCTTGCCCTGGGGGGGGAGCACTGAAGCTTTCTTT.

This clonotype showed up many times. The chain carries TRBV12-3 or TRBV12-4 and TRBJ2-1, with no clear D. Trimming pared 6 bases from V and 8 bases from J, leaving 14 bases between. The CDR3 sequence is 13 residues long. CDR3 nucleotides: TGTGCCAGCAGGTCATGGGCCGAGGATGAGCAGTTCTTC. Residues: CASRSWAEDEQFF.

This clonotype was observed a few times. The chain couples TRBV28 to TRBJ2-1; perhaps TRBD2 as D (6 bases). V was shortened by 3 bases and J by 8 bases, with 11 bases between the two germline ends. The CDR3 sequence is 13 residues long. In germline, CDR1 is MDHEN, CDR2 SYDVKM. The CDR3 loop is CASSLRGRDEQFF. CDR3 DNA: TGTGCCAGCAGTTTGCGGGGCAGGGATGAGCAGTTCTTC.

This clonotype was counted only a few times. The chain carries TRBV7-9 and TRBJ2-7; no clear D gene. Germline loops: CDR1 SEHNR, CDR2 FQNEAQ (reference sequence). Trimming shortened V by 5 bases and J by 6 bases, and 11 bases separated the two germline ends. The CDR3 contains 12 residues. The CDR3 DNA sequence: TGTGCCAGCAGCACTCCCTTGGGCGAGCAGTACTTC. Its protein product is CASSTPLGEQYF.

The chain recombines TRBV4-3 with TRBJ2-1, with a weak D call TRBD2 (5 bases). V was shortened by 0 bases and J by 9 bases, with 18 bases between the two germline ends. Germline lookup yields CDR1 LGHNA and CDR2 YSLEER. The CDR3 has 16 amino acids. The CDR3 sequence: CASSQDSGYEGSEQFF. CDR3 in DNA: TGCGCCAGCAGCCAAGACTCGGGCTACGAGGGCAGTGAGCAGTTCTTC.

Within the sample, this clonotype is medium-sized. V gene TRBV7-9 combines with J gene TRBJ1-4, with a weak D call TRBD1 (6 bases). Germline CDR1 is SEHNR and CDR2 is FQNEAQ (reference sequence). Deletions cut 7 bases from V and 3 bases from J, with 15 bases between. The CDR3 contains 15 residues. Here the CDR3 reads CASTLKGGANEKLFF. DNA of the CDR3: TGTGCCAGCACCCTTAAGGGGGGGGCTAATGAAAAACTGTTTTTT.

The chain recombines TRBV6-2 or TRBV6-3 with TRBJ2-2; D not resolved. The germline CDR1 and CDR2 sequences are MNHEY and SVGEGT. The CDR3 runs 13 residues. V was pared by 6 bases and J by 2 bases, with 7 bases between. The CDR3, as DNA: TGTGCCAGCAGATCAAGAAACACCGGGGAGCTGTTTTTT. The encoded protein is CASRSRNTGELFF.

The sample holds many counts of this clonotype. The CDR3 sequence: CASSQRDRGETQYF. The CDR3 DNA is TGCGCCAGCAGCCAAAGGGACAGGGGTGAGACCCAGTACTTC. The rearrangement links TRBV4-1 to TRBJ2-5; 10 bases line up with TRBD1. This CDR3 has 14 residues. V dropped 2 bases and J dropped 5; count of bases not matched to a gene: 2. Germline V gene sequence: CDR1 MGHRA, CDR2 YSYEKL.

V usage is TRBV20-1 and J usage is TRBJ2-4, with 9 bases fitting TRBD2. Looked up from germline, CDR1 is DFQATT and CDR2 is SNEGSKA (reference sequence). The CDR3 contains 14 residues. Trimming cost V 5 bases and J 0 bases; bases outside gene matches: 2. The CDR3 nucleotides read TGCAGTGCTCTAGCGGGGCTAGCCAAAAACATTCAGTACTTC. It encodes CSALAGLAKNIQYF.

Only a few counts were recorded for this clonotype. The chain uses TRBV30 and TRBJ2-1; D gene uncertain. V lost 4 bases and J lost 6, with 16 bases in between. Germline V CDR1 and CDR2: GTSNPN, SVGIG (reference sequence). The CDR3 spans 14 residues. The CDR3 loop is CAWKGPQELNEQFF. CDR3 sequence (DNA): TGTGCCTGGAAAGGACCTCAAGAGCTCAATGAGCAGTTCTTC.

The chain combines TRBV12-5 with TRBJ2-7, with 13 bases fitting TRBD2. This CDR3 has 15 residues. Germline CDR1 LGHNT, CDR2 FRNRAP. J gave up 3 bases and V 1 base, and 0 bases lay outside the gene matches. The CDR3: CASGLGTSGSYEQYF. The DNA of the CDR3 is TGTGCTAGTGGTTTGGGGACTAGCGGGAGCTACGAGCAGTACTTC.

In this sample, this clonotype turned up a few times. The chain recombines TRBV28 with TRBJ2-6; 8 positions agree with TRBD1. The J segment lost 0 bases and the V segment lost 5 bases, leaving 6 bases of the junction unmatched. CDR1 and CDR2 from the germline V gene are MDHEN and SYDVKM. CDR3 length: 17 amino acids. CDR3 residues: CASSVRDRPSGANVLTF. The DNA of the CDR3 is TGTGCCAGCAGTGTCCGGGACAGGCCCTCTGGGGCCAACGTCCTGACTTTC.

Only one count was recorded for this clonotype. The CDR3 nucleotides read TGTGCCAGCAGCCAAGATCTCTGGGGACAGGGGGAAAATAATGAAAAACTGTTTTTT. Translating it yields CASSQDLWGQGENNEKLFF. The gene calls are TRBV4-2 and TRBJ1-4; TRBD1 matches 11 bases. Germline trimming cut 0 bases from V and 4 bases from J; bases unmatched to any gene: 10. This CDR3 has 19 amino acids. Germline V gene lookup returns CDR1 LGHNA and CDR2 YNFKEQ.

The table lists this clonotype with a few counts. In nucleotides, the CDR3 is TGCAGCGCCGGAAATGATGAAAAACTGTTTTTT. Translating it yields CSAGNDEKLFF. The chain has TRBV29-1 and TRBJ1-4, with unresolved D. Trimming took 7 bases from V and 6 from J, leaving 9 bases between them. Germline V gene lookup returns CDR1 SQVTM and CDR2 ANQGSEA. CDR3 size: 11 residues.

This clonotype was seen at least ten times. This chain connects TRBV5-1 to TRBJ2-1, with D perhaps being TRBD1 or TRBD2 (5 bases each). CDR1 is SGHRS and CDR2 is YFSETQ in the germline V gene. This CDR3 has 13 residues. With 1 base removed from V and 7 bases from J, the gap between germline ends came to 9 bases. CDR3 residues: CASSLLGVNEQFF. CDR3 coding DNA: TGCGCCAGCAGCTTGTTGGGGGTTAATGAGCAGTTCTTC.

There are a few counts of this clonotype. This chain links TRBV27 with TRBJ2-7, with 7 bases aligning to TRBD2. Unmatched junction bases numbered 1, after V lost 2 bases and J lost 0 bases. This CDR3 has 14 residues. Germline V gene data show CDR1 as MNHEY and CDR2 as SMNVEV (reference sequence). Written as DNA, the CDR3 is TGTGCCAGCAGTTTACAGCGGGACTCCTACGAGCAGTACTTC. This translates into CASSLQRDSYEQYF.

This clonotype was found many times. The CDR3 nucleotides read TGTGCCAGCAGCGGAGATCTAGCCAAAAACATTCAGTACTTC. Its translation is CASSGDLAKNIQYF. The chain combines TRBV6-1 with TRBJ2-4; D remains unclear. The CDR3 loop spans 14 amino acids. V shed 6 bases and J shed 0 bases, with 9 bases lying between them. Looked up from germline, CDR1 is MNHNS and CDR2 is SASEGT.

The rearrangement uses TRBV20-1 and TRBJ2-1; no definite D call. The germline CDR1 and CDR2 sequences are DFQATT and SNEGSKA (reference sequence). V gave up 1 base and J gave up 0 bases, with 10 bases separating them. The CDR3 spans 15 residues. CDR3 amino acids: CSARVAFISYNEQFF. CDR3 bases: TGCAGTGCTAGAGTCGCGTTTATCTCCTACAATGAGCAGTTCTTC.

Many counts were recorded for this clonotype. The chain employs TRBV4-3 and TRBJ2-1; D gene unclear. V lost 1 base, J lost 4 bases, and 8 bases lay in between. CDR1 is LGHNA, CDR2 YSLEER, per germline. This CDR3 has 14 residues. CDR3 in amino acids: CASSQALGYNEQFF. CDR3 sequence (DNA): TGCGCCAGCAGCCAAGCGCTGGGATACAATGAGCAGTTCTTC.

This chain connects TRBV12-3 or TRBV12-4 to TRBJ2-7; 11 nucleotides line up with TRBD2. The CDR3 runs to 13 residues. The junction had 2 bases not matched to a gene; V was cut back by 7 bases and J by 3 bases. CDR3 region: CASTLAGGYEQYF. The CDR3 nucleotides read TGTGCCAGCACTCTAGCGGGGGGCTACGAGCAGTACTTC.